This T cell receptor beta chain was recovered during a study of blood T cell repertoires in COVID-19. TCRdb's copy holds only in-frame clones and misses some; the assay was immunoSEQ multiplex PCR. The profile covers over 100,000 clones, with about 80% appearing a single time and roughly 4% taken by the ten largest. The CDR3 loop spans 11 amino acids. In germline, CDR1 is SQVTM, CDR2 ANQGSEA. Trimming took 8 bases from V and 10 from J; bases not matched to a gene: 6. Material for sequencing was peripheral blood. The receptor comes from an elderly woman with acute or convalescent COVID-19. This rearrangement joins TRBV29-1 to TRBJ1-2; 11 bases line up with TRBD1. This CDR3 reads CSTGQGAVYTF. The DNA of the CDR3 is TGCAGCACTGGACAGGGGGCGGTCTACACCTTC.